A single count supports the clone carrying this T cell receptor beta chain. This entry is derived from a study of blood T cell repertoires in COVID-19. The table came from immunoSEQ multiplex PCR; TCRdb's copy has only in-frame clones and leaves some out. This repertoire shows about 69,000 clones, roughly 89% found once; its top ten account for about 4.9%. Trimming cost V 9 bases and J 2 bases; bases outside gene matches: 5. The CDR3 covers 13 residues. Germline assignment: CDR1 LNHDA and CDR2 SQIVND (reference sequence). The gene calls are TRBV19 and TRBJ2-3, with 7 bases fitting TRBD1. This receptor was taken from a man aged 45-60 years with acute or convalescent COVID-19. Specimen: peripheral blood. CDR3 residues: CASGEGATDTQYF. The CDR3 bases are TGTGCCAGCGGTGAGGGGGCCACAGATACGCAGTATTTT.